This TCR beta chain originates from a study of blood T cell repertoires in COVID-19. Study-wide background: Both acute and convalescent COVID-19 samples were obtained from the United States, Italy and Spain. From T cells, B-cell-depleted T cells, or PBMCs came the material, which was cDNA or gDNA.

In the original analysis: For nucleated cells, counts were estimated from reference gene primer amplification. Using immunoSEQ multiplex PCR, the repertoire was profiled, and TCRdb retains in-frame clones only, with some absent. V, J and clone size were drawn from that table, and D and trimming were deduced from the DNA. This repertoire shows 350,000 to 450,000 clones, 85% found once; its top ten account for 3% to 4.5%. The source is a woman between 18 and 29 years old with acute or convalescent COVID-19. Sample: peripheral blood.

The CDR3 region is CASRPLTGGGQPQHF. For the CDR3, the DNA is TGTGCCAGCAGACCCTTGACAGGGGGCGGTCAGCCCCAGCATTTT. This rearrangement joins TRBV6-5 to TRBJ1-5, with 10 nucleotides matching TRBD1. This CDR3 has 15 residues. Germline V gene lookup returns CDR1 MNHEY and CDR2 SVGAGI. The V gene end was trimmed by 6 bases and the J gene end by 6 bases; junction bases not matched to a gene: 8.